This T cell receptor beta chain was sequenced in a study of CD8 T cells in ankylosing spondylitis. This clonotype was observed at least ten times. It was by quantitative 5'-RACE with molecular barcodes that TCR beta libraries were made. TCRdb reprocessed the 5' RACE reads with MiXCR, giving one entry per CDR3 protein. This sample has 130,000 or so distinct CDR3 sequences; 6% to 8.5% occur once, and the top ten carry 10% to 15%. V was trimmed by 3 bases and J by 3 bases, leaving 9 bases between them. This CDR3 comprises 13 residues. This receptor was obtained from a male donor with ankylosing spondylitis or in good health (not recorded which). Sequenced sample: blood, either unsorted or a sorted T cell fraction (not recorded which). The V and J genes are TRBV12-3 or TRBV12-4 and TRBJ2-7; D is undetermined. CDR3 in DNA: TGTGCCAGCAGTTTCGGTTTCATCTACGAGCAGTACTTC. This sequence encodes CASSFGFIYEQYF.